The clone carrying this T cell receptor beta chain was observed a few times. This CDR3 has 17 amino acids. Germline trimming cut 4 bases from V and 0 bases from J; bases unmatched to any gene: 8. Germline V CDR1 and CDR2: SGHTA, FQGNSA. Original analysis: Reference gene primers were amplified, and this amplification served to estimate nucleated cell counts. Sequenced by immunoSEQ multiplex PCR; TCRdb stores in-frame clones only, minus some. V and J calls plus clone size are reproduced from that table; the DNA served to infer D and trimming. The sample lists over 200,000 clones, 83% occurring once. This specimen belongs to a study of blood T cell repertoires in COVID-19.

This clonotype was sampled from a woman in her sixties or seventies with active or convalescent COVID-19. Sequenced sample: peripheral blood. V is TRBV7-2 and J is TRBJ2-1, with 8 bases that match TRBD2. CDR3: CASSSNLLAGSYNEQFF. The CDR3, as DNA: TGTGCCAGCAGCTCAAACTTGCTAGCGGGCTCCTACAATGAGCAGTTCTTC.